The rows below give T cell receptor beta chains drawn from one sample of a study of blood T cell repertoires in COVID-19. The repertoire was sequenced with immunoSEQ multiplex PCR; TCRdb's copy has only in-frame clones and lacks some. This table holds almost 400,000 clones, around 87% found once. Material for sequencing was peripheral blood. The receptor source for this set is a woman aged 60 to 75 with COVID-19, enrolled during active disease. CDR3s include the opening cysteine and the closing phenylalanine or tryptophan. The order of the fields is clone size, D gene, V gene, J gene, CDR3 protein, CDR3 DNA. A D gene is named only where the DNA matches it firmly. Clone size, where shown, is once, few, many, or a class for clones that have expanded.

NA	NA	TRBV6-5	TRBJ2-3	CASTQRQSTDTQYF	TGTGCCAGCACCCAAAGACAGAGCACAGATACGCAGTATTTT
NA	TRBD2	TRBV7-3	TRBJ2-2	CASSLQTRGLAGATGELFF	TGTGCCAGCAGCCTACAAACCAGAGGACTAGCGGGGGCCACCGGGGAGCTGTTTTTT
NA	NA	TRBV4-1	TRBJ2-2	CASSQDRGSSDTGELFF	TGCGCCAGCAGCCAAGATAGGGGCAGCTCAGACACCGGGGAGCTGTTTTTT
NA	TRBD2	TRBV5-8	TRBJ2-3	CASSFTSGDTDTQYF	TGTGCCAGCAGCTTTACTAGCGGGGACACAGATACGCAGTATTTT
few	NA	TRBV4-2	TRBJ2-5	CASSQGRETQYF	TGTGCCAGCAGCCAAGGGAGAGAGACCCAGTACTTC
NA	TRBD1	TRBV5-1	TRBJ2-5	CASSLTGDQETQYF	TGCGCCAGCAGCTTGACAGGGGACCAAGAGACCCAGTACTTC
NA	TRBD2	TRBV9	TRBJ2-5	CASSAQSSGKGPQYF	TGTGCCAGCAGCGCCCAATCTAGCGGGAAAGGGCCCCAGTACTTC
NA	NA	TRBV7-2	TRBJ2-7	CASSLAQALEQYF	TGTGCCAGCAGCTTAGCGCAGGCGCTGGAGCAGTACTTC
NA	TRBD2	TRBV4-1	TRBJ2-7	CASSQARAGGEQYF	TGCGCCAGCAGCCAAGCCCGGGCGGGGGGCGAGCAGTACTTC
NA	TRBD2	TRBV7-3	TRBJ2-3	CASSLNVAGIDTQYF	TGTGCCAGCAGCTTAAACGTAGCGGGGATAGATACGCAGTATTTT
once	TRBD1	TRBV5-1	TRBJ1-3	CASSFTGQGDTIYF	TGCGCCAGCAGCTTTACCGGACAGGGAGACACCATATATTTT
NA	NA	TRBV20-1	TRBJ1-5	CSASSRQLSNQPQHF	TGCAGTGCTAGTAGTAGACAGCTTAGCAATCAGCCCCAGCATTTT
NA	TRBD2	TRBV7-2	TRBJ2-7	CASSFAGDEQYF	TGTGCCAGCAGCTTTGCGGGGGACGAGCAGTACTTC
NA	NA	TRBV7-8	TRBJ1-5	CASSSTPGTPSNQPQHF	TGTGCCAGCAGCTCTACTCCCGGGACACCCTCCAATCAGCCCCAGCATTTT
NA	TRBD1	TRBV5-1	TRBJ1-1	CASSQWTGGGTEAFF	TGCGCCAGCAGCCAATGGACAGGGGGAGGCACTGAAGCTTTCTTT
NA	TRBD1	TRBV5-1	TRBJ2-1	CASSSYRGENEQFF	TGCGCCAGCAGCTCGTACAGGGGAGAGAATGAGCAGTTCTTC
few	NA	TRBV2	TRBJ1-2	CASFFPGYGYTF	TGTGCCAGCTTTTTTCCAGGGTATGGCTACACCTTC
NA	TRBD2	TRBV5-1	TRBJ2-1	CASSHLAGVSSYNEQFF	TGCGCCAGCAGCCACCTAGCGGGGGTGAGCTCCTACAATGAGCAGTTCTTC
once	NA	TRBV5-1	TRBJ1-2	CASSLGDLGYGYTF	TGCGCCAGCAGCTTGGGGGACTTAGGCTATGGCTACACCTTC
once	TRBD2	TRBV4-1	TRBJ2-1	CASSPISGGLSYNEQFF	TGCGCCAGCAGCCCGATTAGCGGGGGCCTCTCCTACAATGAGCAGTTCTTC
NA	NA	TRBV7-3	TRBJ2-3	CASSSGQPTDTQYF	TGTGCCAGCAGCTCCGGACAGCCCACAGATACGCAGTATTTT
once	NA	TRBV28	TRBJ2-3	CASSPPGVPSTDTQYF	TGTGCCAGCAGTCCTCCGGGGGTACCTAGCACAGATACGCAGTATTTT
NA	NA	TRBV5-5	TRBJ2-7	CASSLADSFSYEQYF	TGTGCCAGCAGCTTGGCCGACAGCTTCTCCTACGAGCAGTACTTC
NA	NA	TRBV11-2	TRBJ1-4	CASSRSGIPFEKLFF	TGTGCCAGCAGCCGTTCCGGGATACCCTTTGAAAAACTGTTTTTT
NA	NA	TRBV20-1	TRBJ1-2	CSASEVGHGDGYTF	TGCAGTGCTAGTGAAGTTGGTCACGGAGATGGCTACACCTTC
NA	NA	TRBV3-1/TRBV3-2	TRBJ1-2	CASSQTRGDGYTF	TGTGCCAGCAGCCAAACGCGGGGGGATGGCTACACCTTC
NA	TRBD2	TRBV2	TRBJ2-5	CASSDFLAGAETQYF	TGTGCCAGCAGTGATTTCCTAGCGGGGGCAGAGACCCAGTACTTC
NA	TRBD2	TRBV3-1/TRBV3-2	TRBJ2-4	CASSHPGTRATQYF	TGTGCCAGCAGCCACCCGGGGACTAGGGCGACTCAGTACTTC
NA	NA	TRBV5-1	TRBJ1-2	CASSLDGYGYTF	TGCGCCAGCAGCTTGGACGGTTATGGCTACACCTTC
NA	TRBD1	TRBV4-1	TRBJ1-1	CASSHGTPGQGVRTEAFF	TGCGCCAGCAGCCATGGCACTCCGGGACAGGGGGTCCGCACTGAAGCTTTCTTT
NA	NA	TRBV5-1	TRBJ2-7	CASSLGAGRAYEQYF	TGCGCCAGCAGCTTGGGGGCAGGGCGAGCCTACGAGCAGTACTTC
NA	NA	TRBV5-1	TRBJ2-2	CASSNADTNTGELFF	TGCGCCAGCAGCAACGCCGACACGAACACCGGGGAGCTGTTTTTT
NA	NA	TRBV27	TRBJ2-5	CASSLTPRGTQYF	TGTGCCAGCAGTCTAACCCCTAGAGGGACCCAGTACTTC
NA	TRBD1	TRBV25-1	TRBJ1-6	CASSESTGVASPLHF	TGTGCCAGCAGTGAATCGACAGGGGTTGCGTCACCCCTCCACTTT
NA	TRBD1	TRBV7-9	TRBJ1-2	CASSLVGQGNYGYTF	TGTGCCAGCAGCTTAGTAGGACAGGGCAACTATGGCTACACCTTC
NA	TRBD2	TRBV6-5	TRBJ2-1	CASKLAGVYNEQFF	TGTGCCAGCAAACTAGCGGGGGTATACAATGAGCAGTTCTTC
NA	NA	TRBV29-1	TRBJ2-3	CSVEWGRSGPDTQYF	TGCAGCGTTGAATGGGGCCGCTCTGGCCCAGATACGCAGTATTTT
NA	NA	TRBV5-1	TRBJ1-2	CASSLVSGEVNGYTF	TGCGCCAGCAGCTTGGTATCAGGGGAAGTAAATGGCTACACCTTC
NA	TRBD1	TRBV5-1	TRBJ2-1	CASSWQQGVNNEQFF	TGCGCCAGCAGCTGGCAACAGGGGGTAAACAATGAGCAGTTCTTC
NA	NA	TRBV4-1	TRBJ1-5	CASSQVPGGRGGFNQPQHF	TGCGCCAGCAGCCAAGTTCCCGGGGGGAGGGGAGGGTTCAATCAGCCCCAGCATTTT
NA	NA	TRBV24-1	TRBJ1-5	CATSDSLNQPQHF	TGTGCCACCAGTGATTCTCTTAATCAGCCCCAGCATTTT
once	NA	TRBV15	TRBJ1-4	CATSRDIARNEKLFF	TGTGCCACCAGCAGAGATATCGCCCGGAATGAAAAACTGTTTTTT
NA	TRBD1	TRBV19	TRBJ1-1	CASSNSQRGQQNTEAFF	TGTGCCAGTAGTAACAGCCAAAGGGGACAGCAGAACACTGAAGCTTTCTTT
NA	TRBD1	TRBV3-1/TRBV3-2	TRBJ2-7	CASSYADREKQYF	TGTGCCAGCAGCTACGCGGACAGGGAAAAGCAGTACTTC
NA	NA	TRBV11-2	TRBJ2-1	CASSRGTLYGDEQFF	TGTGCCAGCAGCCGCGGGACCTTATATGGGGATGAGCAGTTCTTC
once	TRBD2	TRBV7-9	TRBJ2-3	CASSSHSGGGTDTQYF	TGTGCCAGCAGCTCACATAGCGGGGGGGGCACAGATACGCAGTATTTT
NA	TRBD1	TRBV18	TRBJ1-6	CASSRTGEASPLHF	TGTGCCAGCTCCCGGACAGGGGAAGCGTCACCCCTCCACTTT
NA	NA	TRBV6-5	TRBJ2-2	CASTGQGGTGELFF	TGTGCCAGCACTGGGCAGGGCGGAACCGGGGAGCTGTTTTTT